This T cell receptor (beta chain) was captured in a study of blood T cell repertoires in COVID-19. Study-wide background: Spain, Italy and the United States supplied samples that represented acute and convalescent COVID-19.

Some clones are missing from TCRdb's copy, which holds only in-frame ones; the method was immunoSEQ multiplex PCR. The sample lists 350,000 to 400,000 clones, 80% to 90% occurring once. Trimming at V came to 5 bases and at J to 5 bases, leaving 17 bases not matched to a gene. Germline V gene data show CDR1 as PRHDT and CDR2 as FYEKMQ (reference sequence). The CDR3 sequence is 17 residues long. Sequencing used PBMCs or T cells enriched from blood (not recorded which). This receptor was identified in a man younger than 35 who had recovered from COVID-19. J is TRBJ2-5 and V is TRBV13; 7 positions agree with TRBD2. CDR3 sequence: CASSLSSGAPRGETQYF. The CDR3 DNA follows: TGTGCCAGCAGCCTCTCGAGCGGGGCCCCCAGAGGGGAGACCCAGTACTTC.